What follows are 10 T cell receptor beta chains derived from one specimen sequenced in a study of blood T cell repertoires in COVID-19. Profiled with immunoSEQ multiplex PCR; TCRdb holds only in-frame clones, not every one. Among about 210,000 clones listed, approximately 83% were seen once. Sequenced input: PBMCs or T cells enriched from blood (not recorded which). These receptors all come from a middle-aged woman with acute COVID-19.

The chain couples TRBV4-1 to TRBJ1-5, with 7 bases that match TRBD1. The trim removed 0 bases at V and 2 bases at J, leaving 4 bases unmatched. Germline loops: CDR1 MGHRA, CDR2 YSYEKL. CDR3 length equals 16 residues. This chain's CDR3 is CASSQEGTVGNQPQHF. CDR3 sequence (DNA): TGCGCCAGCAGCCAAGAAGGGACAGTGGGCAATCAGCCCCAGCATTTT.

The chain employs TRBV7-9 and TRBJ2-1; tentatively, D is TRBD1 (6 bases). This CDR3 region has 14 residues. Per germline, CDR1 SEHNR and CDR2 FQNEAQ (reference sequence). The V and J ends lost 3 bases and 7 bases respectively, with 13 bases between them. The CDR3 loop reads CASSFETGGNEQFF. The CDR3 DNA follows: TGTGCCAGCAGCTTTGAGACAGGCGGGAATGAGCAGTTCTTC.

The gene calls are TRBV28 and TRBJ2-7, with D possibly TRBD1 on 5 matching bases. Germline V CDR1 and CDR2: MDHEN, SYDVKM. Trimming shortened V by 3 bases and J by 0 bases, and 12 bases separated the two germline ends. The CDR3 is 15 amino acids. Here the CDR3 reads CASSFATVSSYEQYF. The CDR3 DNA sequence: TGTGCCAGCAGTTTCGCGACAGTGAGCTCCTACGAGCAGTACTTC.

The chain uses TRBV7-2 and TRBJ2-3; 11 nucleotides agree with TRBD2. CDR3 length: 16 amino acids. In germline, CDR1 is SGHTA, CDR2 FQGNSA. After removal of 3 bases from V and 3 bases from J, the junction contained 5 bases not matched to a gene. CDR3 bases: TGTGCCAGCAGCTTTGTAGCGGGAGGGGGGACAGATACGCAGTATTTT. It codes for CASSFVAGGGTDTQYF.

This chain joins TRBV4-3 and TRBJ2-7, with 10 positions matching TRBD2. This CDR3 has 17 residues. The trim removed 0 bases at V and 6 bases at J, leaving 11 bases unmatched. The V gene's germline CDR1 is LGHNA and CDR2 YSLEER. CDR3 loop: CASSQDPTRLAGAEQYF. CDR3 sequence (DNA): TGCGCCAGCAGCCAAGATCCTACGAGGCTAGCGGGAGCCGAGCAGTACTTC.

This chain uses TRBV5-6 with TRBJ1-2; 9 bases line up with TRBD1. Trimming took 3 bases from V and 7 from J; bases not matched to a gene: 16. Germline CDR1 and CDR2: SGHDT and YYEEEE. This CDR3 is 17 amino acids long. The CDR3 sequence is CASSSGTGTHVDSGYTF. CDR3 in DNA: TGTGCCAGCAGCTCCGGGACAGGGACTCACGTGGATAGTGGCTACACCTTC.

The V and J genes are TRBV2 and TRBJ2-2; D is possibly TRBD2 (6 bases). Trimming took 7 bases from V and 5 from J, leaving 17 bases between them. Germline lookup yields CDR1 SNHLY and CDR2 FYNNEI. The CDR3 has 15 residues. The chain's CDR3 is CASTRVAGKTGELFF. CDR3 bases: TGTGCCAGCACGCGGGTGGCGGGAAAGACCGGGGAGCTGTTTTTT. The full variable domain, rest sourced from reference TRBV2 and TRBJ2-2, is EPEVTQTPSHQVTQMGQEVILRCVPISNHLYFYWYRQILGQKVEFLVSFYNNEISEKSEIFDDQFSVERPDGSNFTLKIRSTKLEDSAMYFCASTRVAGKTGELFFGEGSRLTVL.

V is TRBV12-5 and J is TRBJ1-5; D perhaps matches TRBD1 (5 bases). The CDR3 consists of 14 residues. The V gene's germline CDR1 is LGHNT and CDR2 FRNRAP. V dropped 6 bases and J dropped 5 bases, with 14 bases sitting between them. CDR3 coding DNA: TGTGCTAGTGGACTCGGGACTAAGGATCAGCCCCAGCATTTT. Protein: CASGLGTKDQPQHF.

This clone was seen just once. The rearrangement joins TRBV18 to TRBJ1-1, with 7 positions matching TRBD1. Losses at the gene ends were 0 bases for V and 3 bases for J; bases not matched to a gene: 16. Germline V gene sequence: CDR1 KGHSH, CDR2 LQKENI. The CDR3 contains 19 residues. The CDR3 coding sequence is TGTGCCAGCTCACCACCGGAGACAGGGATTGGAATTATCGACACTGAAGCTTTCTTT. It is translated as CASSPPETGIGIIDTEAFF.

This clone was observed a few times. The chain joins TRBV6-5 to TRBJ1-1; a possible D gene is TRBD1 (5 bases). The CDR3 loop spans 13 amino acids. Trimming took off 5 bases at V and 6 bases at J, with 13 bases between the two ends. Germline-derived CDR1 and CDR2 are MNHEY and SVGAGI. CDR3 loop: CASSPHPGAEAFF. DNA of the CDR3: TGTGCCAGCAGTCCACACCCGGGGGCTGAAGCTTTCTTT.